Reported below is one T cell receptor (beta chain). The record originates from a study of blood T cell repertoires in COVID-19. Original processing notes: Estimates of nucleated cell counts were drawn from the amplification of reference gene primers. This table comes from immunoSEQ multiplex PCR, and its TCRdb copy is limited to in-frame clones, with some not included. V and J calls and clone size come straight from that table; D and trimming were deduced from the DNA. The sample lists more than 70,000 clones, roughly 77% occurring once. The sequenced sample was peripheral blood. This clonotype originated in a human donor in a cohort sampled during active COVID-19.

The CDR3 here is CASSIDWSSGYTF. The CDR3 nucleotides read TGTGCCAGTAGTATAGATTGGAGCTCGGGCTACACCTTC. The genes are TRBV19 and TRBJ1-2; D uncertain. Trimming stripped 0 bases from V and 8 bases from J, with 10 bases between. The V gene's germline CDR1 is LNHDA and CDR2 SQIVND (reference sequence). The length of the CDR3 is 13 residues.